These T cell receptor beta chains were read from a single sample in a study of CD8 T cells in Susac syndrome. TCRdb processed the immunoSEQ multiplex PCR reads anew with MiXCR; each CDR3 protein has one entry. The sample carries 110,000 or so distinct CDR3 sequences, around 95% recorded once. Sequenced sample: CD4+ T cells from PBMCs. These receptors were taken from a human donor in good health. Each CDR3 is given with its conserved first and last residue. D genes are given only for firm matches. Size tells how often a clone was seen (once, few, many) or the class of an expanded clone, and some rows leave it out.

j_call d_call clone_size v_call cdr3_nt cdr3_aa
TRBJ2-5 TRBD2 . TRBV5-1 TGCGCCAGCAGCTTTTCCGGGACTAGCGGGATTATGGAGACCCAGTACTTC CASSFSGTSGIMETQYF
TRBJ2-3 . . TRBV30 TGTGCCTGGGGCCGACTAGCAGATACGCAGTATTTT CAWGRLADTQYF
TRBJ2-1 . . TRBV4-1 TGCGCCAGCAGCCACTCAGAGGCAATTAATGGGAATGAGCAGTTCTTC CASSHSEAINGNEQFF
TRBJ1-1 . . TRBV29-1 TGCAGCGCAGACAGAAATGTGAACACTGAAGCTTTCTTT CSADRNVNTEAFF
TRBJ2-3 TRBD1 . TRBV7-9 TGTGCCAGCAGCTTCCGGGACAGGGCTAGCACAGATACGCAGTATTTT CASSFRDRASTDTQYF
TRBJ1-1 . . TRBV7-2 TGTGCCAGCAGCCTGGGGAGATCAGAAGCTTTCTTT CASSLGRSEAFF
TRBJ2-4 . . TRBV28 TGTGCCAGCAGTTTAGGCTACCAAACAGGCGGTATTCAGTACTTC CASSLGYQTGGIQYF
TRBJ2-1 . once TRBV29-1 TGCAGCGTAGGAAAGGGGTTTCAATACAATGAGCAGTTCTTC CSVGKGFQYNEQFF
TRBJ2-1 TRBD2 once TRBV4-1 TGCGCCAGCAGCCAAGACGGCGGGAGGTCTTGGAATGAGCAGTTCTTC CASSQDGGRSWNEQFF
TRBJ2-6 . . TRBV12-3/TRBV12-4 TGTGCCAGCAGTCCCACGTTCGGGGGCCACAGCACTGGGGCCAACGTCCTGACTTTC CASSPTFGGHSTGANVLTF
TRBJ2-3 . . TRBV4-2 TGTGCCAGCAGCCAAGCACGAGTCCTGGGGGGAGCAAACACAGATACGCAGTATTTT CASSQARVLGGANTDTQYF
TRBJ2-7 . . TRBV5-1 TGCGCCAGCAGTAATGCCCTTGGGGATGGGGCCTCATCGCAGTACTTC CASSNALGDGASSQYF
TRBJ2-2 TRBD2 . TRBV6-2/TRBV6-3 TGTGCCAGCAGCGGACTAGCGGGCCTTAAGAACACCGGGGAGCTGTTTTTT CASSGLAGLKNTGELFF
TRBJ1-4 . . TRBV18 TGTGCCAGCTCACCGAAACAGCCTAATGAAAAACTGTTTTTT CASSPKQPNEKLFF
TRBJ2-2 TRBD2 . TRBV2 TGTGCCAGCAGTGACATCACTAGCGGGAGTATTACCGGGGAGCTGTTTTTT CASSDITSGSITGELFF
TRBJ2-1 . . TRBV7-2 TGTGCCAGCAGCTTAGCCTTCCTTCGGGACGCCACGCAGTTCTTC CASSLAFLRDATQFF
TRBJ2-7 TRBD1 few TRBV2 TGTGCCAGCATGGACGACAGGGTACGGTACGAGCAGTACTTC CASMDDRVRYEQYF
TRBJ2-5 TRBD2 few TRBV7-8 TGTGCCAGCAGCTTAGGAGCGGGAAGGGAGACCCAGTACTTC CASSLGAGRETQYF
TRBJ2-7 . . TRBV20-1 TGCAGTGCGCTACCCACGGGCTACGAGCAGTACTTC CSALPTGYEQYF
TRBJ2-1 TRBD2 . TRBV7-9 TGTGCCAGCAGCTTAGTCTTTGGACTAGCGGGACCCAATGAGCAGTTCTTC CASSLVFGLAGPNEQFF
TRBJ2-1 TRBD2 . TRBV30 TGTGCCTGGAGCCCGGGACTAGCGTTCTTTAATGAGCAGTTCTTC CAWSPGLAFFNEQFF
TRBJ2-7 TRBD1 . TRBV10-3 TGTGCCATCAGTGTGGGGGGACAGGGTGTCTACGAGCAGTACTTC CAISVGGQGVYEQYF
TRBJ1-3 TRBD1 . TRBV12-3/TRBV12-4 TGTGCCAGCAGGGACAGGGGATCTGGAAACACCATATATTTT CASRDRGSGNTIYF
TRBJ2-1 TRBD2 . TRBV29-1 TGCAGGGCGGAGGCTAGCGGAACCAATGAGCAGTTCTTC CRAEASGTNEQFF
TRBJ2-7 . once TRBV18 TGTGCCAGCTCACCACCGGGGGGCAACTACGAGCAGTACTTC CASSPPGGNYEQYF
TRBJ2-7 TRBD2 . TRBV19 TGTGCCAGCCATCCCGGAGTAAGGGGACTAGCGGGTCGATCCTACGAGCAGTACTTC CASHPGVRGLAGRSYEQYF
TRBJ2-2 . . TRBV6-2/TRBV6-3 TGTGCCAGCAGTTTGGTTGGTGGCGGGGAGCTGTTTTTT CASSLVGGGELFF
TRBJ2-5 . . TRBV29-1 TGCAGCGCTCGTCGGTCCCAAGAGACCCAGTACTTC CSARRSQETQYF
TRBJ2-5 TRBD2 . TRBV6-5 TGTGCCAGCAGTTACCGGCCGGGGGGTAGGGAGACCCAGTACTTC CASSYRPGGRETQYF
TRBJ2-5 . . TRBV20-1 TGCAGTGCTAGGGACGGAATCCAAGAGACCCAGTACTTC CSARDGIQETQYF
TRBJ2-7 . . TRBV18 TGTGCCAGCTCCCTCTATGGCGAGCAGTACTTC CASSLYGEQYF
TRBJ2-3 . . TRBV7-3 TGTGCCAGTTCCTCCCAGGTCACAGATACGCAGTATTTT CASSSQVTDTQYF
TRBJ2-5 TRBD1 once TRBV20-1 TGCAGTGCTAGGGGAAGGACAGGAAGAGAAGAGACCCAGTACTTC CSARGRTGREETQYF
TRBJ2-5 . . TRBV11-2 TGTGCCAGCAGCTTAGACGCCGGATATGGAGAGACCCAGTACTTC CASSLDAGYGETQYF
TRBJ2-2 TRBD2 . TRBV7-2 TGTGCCAGCAGCTTTTTAGCGGGAGTAGCCGGGGAGCTGTTTTTT CASSFLAGVAGELFF
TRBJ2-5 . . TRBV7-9 TGTGCCAGCAGCTCATCGTCGGCCCAAGAGACCCAGTACTTC CASSSSSAQETQYF
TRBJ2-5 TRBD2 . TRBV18 TGTGCCAGCTCAGCGACTAGCGGGAGTGGAGAGACCCAGTACTTC CASSATSGSGETQYF
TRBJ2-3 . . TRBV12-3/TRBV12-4 TGTGCCAGCCGTCGTGAAGGCGAACCGCAGTATTTT CASRREGEPQYF
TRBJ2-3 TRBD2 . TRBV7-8 TGTGCCAGCAGCTTAGGTCTAGCGGCCCCAGATACGCAGTATTTT CASSLGLAAPDTQYF
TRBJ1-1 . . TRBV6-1 TGTGCCAGCAGTACCCGGACACTGAACACTGAAGCTTTCTTT CASSTRTLNTEAFF
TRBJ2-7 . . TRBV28 TGTGCCAGCAGTCCGCCTGGGAGCGGCACCTACGAGCAGTACTTC CASSPPGSGTYEQYF
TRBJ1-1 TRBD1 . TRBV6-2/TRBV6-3 TGTGCCAGCAGTAGGACAGGGCAAGCAGCTCGGGCCGCTTTCTTT CASSRTGQAARAAFF
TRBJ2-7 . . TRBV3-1 TGTGCCAGCAGCCAAGACGGGACAGGGGACAGCGGGAGGAACGAGCAGTACTTC CASSQDGTGDSGRNEQYF
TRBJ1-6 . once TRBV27 TGTGCCAGCACCCTCCACTCAGGGGCTTCACCCCTCCACTTT CASTLHSGASPLHF
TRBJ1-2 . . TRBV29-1 TGCAGCGTTGAAGATCAGGGGAGCGGCTACACCTTC CSVEDQGSGYTF
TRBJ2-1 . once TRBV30 TGTGCCTGGGGGCCCTCCAATGAGCAGTTCTTC CAWGPSNEQFF
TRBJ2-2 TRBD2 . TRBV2 TGTGCCAGCAGCCCTCCGGGACTAGTAGGGGCGAGCACCGGGGAGCTGTTTTTT CASSPPGLVGASTGELFF
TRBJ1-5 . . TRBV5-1 TGCGCCAGCAGCGAAGGCTCAGGGACTAGCAATCAGCCCCAGCATTTT CASSEGSGTSNQPQHF
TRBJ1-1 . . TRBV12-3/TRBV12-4 TGTGCCAGCAGTTTTACAGCACCGGGGGGGACTGAAGCTTTCTTT CASSFTAPGGTEAFF
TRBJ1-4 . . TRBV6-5 TGTGCCAGCAGTTACTCGTCCGGGATTACAACTAATGAAAAACTGTTTTTT CASSYSSGITTNEKLFF
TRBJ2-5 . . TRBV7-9 TGTGCCAGCAGGGCGGCGGAGACCCAGTACTTC CASRAAETQYF
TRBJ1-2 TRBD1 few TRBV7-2 TGTGCCAGCAGCCAGGGACAGGGCTATGGCTACACCTTC CASSQGQGYGYTF
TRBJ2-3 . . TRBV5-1 TGCGCCAGCAGCTCCGGACAGACAGATACGCAGTATTTT CASSSGQTDTQYF
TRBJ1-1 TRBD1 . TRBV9 TGTGCCAGCACCAAGGGACAGGGGGGAGCCGAAGCTTTCTTT CASTKGQGGAEAFF
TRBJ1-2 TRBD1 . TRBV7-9 TGTGCCAGCAGCCTAGGGACAGACCTACCCTATGGCTACACCTTC CASSLGTDLPYGYTF
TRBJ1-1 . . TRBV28 TGTGCCAGCACCACTAAAACGATGAACACTGAAGCTTTCTTT CASTTKTMNTEAFF
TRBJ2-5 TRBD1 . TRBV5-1 TGCGCCAGCAGCCCTAGGACAGGACTCCAAGAGACCCAGTACTTC CASSPRTGLQETQYF
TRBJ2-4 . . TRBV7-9 TGTGCCAGCGGCTACGGGCAGGGTCTAGCCAAAAACATTCAGTACTTC CASGYGQGLAKNIQYF
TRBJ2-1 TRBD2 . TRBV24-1 TGTGCCACCAGTGTCGGACTAGCGGGGACCTTCTCCTACAATGAGCAGTTCTTC CATSVGLAGTFSYNEQFF
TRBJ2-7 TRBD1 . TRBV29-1 TGCAGCGTTGTTAAGGACAGGGAGTTGGAGCAGTACTTC CSVVKDRELEQYF